This entry lists 17 T cell receptor beta chains sequenced from one sample in a study of cytomegalovirus exposure and HLA in healthy donors. Researchers ran the PCR with 60 Vbeta and 13 Jbeta primers. Generated by immunoSEQ multiplex PCR, the TCRdb table keeps only in-frame clones and is missing some. The sample comprises about 190,000 clones, about 69% of which are singletons, and about 5% rests with the top ten. Source material: PBMCs. These receptors all stem from a man aged 25 to 45 in good health and CMV-seropositive.

This clone came up a few times. The chain carries TRBV7-2 and TRBJ2-3, with 7 bases fitting TRBD2. The J segment lost 7 bases and the V segment lost 2 bases, leaving 6 bases of the junction unmatched. The CDR3 contains 14 residues. In germline, CDR1 is SGHTA, CDR2 FQGNSA. The CDR3 DNA is TGTGCCAGCAGCTTATTGGGGGGGACGCATACGCAGTATTTT. It specifies CASSLLGGTHTQYF.

The chain carries TRBV19 and TRBJ2-4; 9 positions match TRBD1. This CDR3 has 14 residues. Trimming at V came to 5 bases and at J to 8 bases, leaving 7 bases not matched to a gene. CDR1 and CDR2 from the germline V gene are LNHDA and SQIVND (reference sequence). CDR3 amino acids: CASSPGQGEYIQYF. DNA of the CDR3: TGTGCCAGTAGTCCGGGACAGGGTGAATACATTCAGTACTTC.

The V and J genes are TRBV7-9 and TRBJ2-1; 7 nucleotides line up with TRBD1. CDR1 is SEHNR and CDR2 is FQNEAQ in the germline V gene (reference sequence). The length of the CDR3 is 15 residues. Unmatched junction bases numbered 6, after V lost 5 bases and J lost 2 bases. The CDR3 DNA reads TGTGCCAGCAGCCTAAGACAGGGTACCTACAATGAGCAGTTCTTC. Its translation: CASSLRQGTYNEQFF.

The gene calls are TRBV29-1 and TRBJ2-2, with 10 bases matching TRBD1. J lost 4 bases, V lost 5 bases, and 4 bases had no gene match. This CDR3 has 14 residues. Germline CDR1 and CDR2: SQVTM and ANQGSEA. The CDR3 reads CSVTDRGPTGELFF. The CDR3, as DNA: TGCAGCGTTACCGACAGGGGGCCCACCGGGGAGCTGTTTTTT.

CDR3 loop: CAWSGYFGEGANYGYTF. The DNA for the CDR3 is TGTGCCTGGAGTGGTTATTTCGGAGAAGGAGCTAACTATGGCTACACCTTC. The chain has TRBV30 and TRBJ1-2; D gene unclear. The CDR3 runs to 17 residues. Trimming removed 1 base from V and 0 bases from J, with 18 bases in between. Germline CDR1 is GTSNPN and CDR2 is SVGIG (reference sequence).

As DNA, the CDR3 is TGTGCCTGGAGTGTATGGGGCGGGGGGGCGCAGCCCTATGGCTACACCTTC. Translation gives CAWSVWGGGAQPYGYTF. The chain recombines TRBV30 with TRBJ1-2, with D perhaps matching TRBD1 (6 bases). The CDR3 loop spans 17 amino acids. Germline V gives CDR1 GTSNPN, CDR2 SVGIG (reference sequence). Trimming cost V 0 bases and J 4 bases, with 21 bases left between them.

The sample holds a few counts of this clone. The rearrangement links TRBV7-2 to TRBJ2-7; D is possibly TRBD2 (7 bases). V was clipped by 3 bases and J by 2 bases, with 14 bases between them. This CDR3 has 15 residues. Per germline, CDR1 SGHTA and CDR2 FQGNSA. DNA for the CDR3: TGTGCCAGCAGCTTTACCGCGGGGGCCACCTACGAGCAGTACTTC. It codes for CASSFTAGATYEQYF.

The genes are TRBV5-1 and TRBJ1-4; the match to TRBD1 covers 8 bases. CDR1 and CDR2 from the germline V gene are SGHRS and YFSETQ. The CDR3 loop spans 16 amino acids. V gave up 3 bases and J gave up 7 bases; unmatched junction bases: 11. CDR3 coding DNA: TGCGCCAGCAGCTGGGGCTCGACAGGGGACGGTGAAAAACTGTTTTTT. Its translation is CASSWGSTGDGEKLFF.

CDR3 sequence reads: CASSLWRTSGSTDTQYF. The DNA of the CDR3 is TGTGCCAGCAGCTTATGGAGGACTAGCGGTAGCACAGATACGCAGTATTTT. The V gene is TRBV7-3, the J gene TRBJ2-3, with 10 nucleotides matching TRBD2. The CDR3 has 17 residues. Germline-derived CDR1 and CDR2 are SGHTA and FQGTGA. Trimming took 2 bases from V and 0 from J; bases not matched to a gene: 5. The variable domain in full, completed from reference TRBV7-3 and TRBJ2-3, reads GAGVSQTPSNKVTEKGKYVELRCDPISGHTALYWYRQSLGQGPEFLIYFQGTGAADDSGLPNDRFFAVRPEGSVSTLKIQRTERGDSAVYLCASSLWRTSGSTDTQYFGPGTRLTVL.

This clone was observed a few times. The chain is built from TRBV5-1 and TRBJ2-3; the D gene is possibly TRBD1 (5 bases). Germline CDR1 reads SGHRS; CDR2 reads YFSETQ. CDR3 length: 14 residues. V lost 0 bases and J 5 bases, leaving 10 bases between the germline ends. This CDR3 reads CASSLEGAQDTQYF. In DNA form, the CDR3 reads TGCGCCAGCAGCTTGGAAGGGGCGCAAGATACGCAGTATTTT.

This clone was seen only a few times. The J gene is TRBJ2-7, the V gene TRBV28; perhaps TRBD1 as D (6 bases). There are 17 residues in the CDR3. The V and J ends lost 3 bases and 0 bases respectively, with 18 bases between them. Germline V CDR1 and CDR2: MDHEN, SYDVKM. This chain's CDR3 is CASSFPALGQDSYEQYF. The CDR3 DNA reads as TGTGCCAGCAGTTTTCCTGCCTTGGGACAAGACTCCTACGAGCAGTACTTC.

The chain recombines TRBV11-3 with TRBJ2-2; possibly TRBD2 for D (6 bases). The germline V and J ends were trimmed by 5 bases and 3 bases, with 13 bases remaining between them. The germline CDR1 and CDR2 sequences are SGHNT and YENEEA. The CDR3 sequence is 15 residues long. CDR3 in DNA: TGTGCCAGCAGCGGTGGGGGGTCTGACACCGGGGAGCTGTTTTTT. It encodes CASSGGGSDTGELFF.

This clone was detected only once. The CDR3 sequence: CASSDRGRAYEQYF. The DNA of the CDR3 is TGCGCCAGCAGTGATCGGGGGAGGGCCTACGAGCAGTACTTC. This chain uses TRBV10-1 with TRBJ2-7, with 7 positions matching TRBD2. This CDR3 spans 14 amino acids. V lost 3 bases to trimming and J lost 2 bases; unmatched junction nucleotides: 4. Germline CDR1 and CDR2: WNHNN and SYGVQD (reference sequence).

This clone was detected only a few times. The V call is TRBV29-1, the J call TRBJ2-2; 7 bases align to TRBD1. This CDR3 region has 13 residues. The V segment lost 4 bases and the J segment 5 bases; nucleotides outside the gene matches: 4. Germline values: CDR1 SQVTM, CDR2 ANQGSEA. CDR3 protein: CSVGTGPTGELFF. The CDR3 bases are TGCAGCGTTGGGACAGGACCTACCGGGGAGCTGTTTTTT.

V and J are TRBV19 and TRBJ2-4; a weak D match, TRBD2 (6 bases). V lost 5 bases, J lost 1 base, and 9 bases lay in between. Per germline, CDR1 LNHDA and CDR2 SQIVND (reference sequence). This CDR3 is built from 14 residues. CDR3 in amino acids: CASSPGLAKNIQYF. The CDR3 coding sequence is TGTGCCAGTAGTCCGGGACTGGCCAAAAACATTCAGTACTTC.

This rearrangement joins TRBV11-2 to TRBJ1-1; no firm D call. V gave up 1 base and J gave up 5 bases, with 11 bases separating them. The V gene's germline CDR1 is SGHAT and CDR2 FQNNGV. The CDR3 totals 14 residues. CDR3 residues: CASSLAGKGTEAFF. For the CDR3, the DNA is TGTGCCAGCAGCTTAGCGGGGAAGGGAACTGAAGCTTTCTTT.

The chain joins TRBV10-3 to TRBJ1-2; TRBD1 matches 7 bases. Germline loops: CDR1 ENHRY, CDR2 SYGVKD. This CDR3 has 13 amino acids. Germline trimming cut 7 bases from V and 8 bases from J; bases unmatched to any gene: 10. The CDR3 spells CAIKGDSTGGYTF. The CDR3 coding sequence is TGTGCCATCAAGGGGGACAGCACGGGAGGCTACACCTTC.